The text below deals with one T cell receptor beta chain. With a J-beta primer mix and a sample-barcoded 5' primer, a second PCR ran about 7 to 12 cycles. TCRdb itself ran the 5' RACE reads through MiXCR, one entry per CDR3 protein. Counted here are about 680,000 distinct CDR3 sequences, about 52% occurring once; the ten biggest clones make up 30% to 40%. Germline V gives CDR1 DFQATT, CDR2 SNEGSKA (reference sequence). The trim removed 1 base at V and 0 bases at J, leaving 13 bases unmatched. The CDR3 has 18 residues. This record comes from a study of blood T cells in healthy people across ages. The V and J genes are TRBV20-1 and TRBJ2-3; 7 bases agree with TRBD2. This TCR was recovered from a woman in her fifties or sixties in good health. Sequencing input: blood. DNA for the CDR3: TGCAGTGCTAGAGTCCCTAGCGGCCCTTCCCCTAGCACAGATACGCAGTATTTT. Translating it yields CSARVPSGPSPSTDTQYF.